This passage covers 22 T cell receptor beta chains from one sample sequenced in a study of blood T cell repertoires in COVID-19. Here immunoSEQ multiplex PCR was the method, and the copy in TCRdb shows in-frame clones only, minus some. The table has 200,000 to 250,000 clones, 80% to 90% seen once. Material for sequencing was peripheral blood. These receptors were obtained from a man aged 25 to 40 with COVID-19, enrolled during active disease.

V and J are TRBV15 and TRBJ1-1, with a weak D call TRBD1 (5 bases). Germline values: CDR1 LNHNV, CDR2 YYDKDF (reference sequence). This CDR3 has 14 amino acids. Trimming took off 2 bases at V and 1 base at J, with 8 bases between the two ends. This chain's CDR3 is CATSRRTGNTEAFF. CDR3 nucleotides: TGTGCCACCAGCAGAAGAACAGGGAACACTGAAGCTTTCTTT.

This clone is a singleton in its sample. The chain carries TRBV27 and TRBJ2-1, with 9 bases matching TRBD1. The CDR3 is made up of 16 amino acids. V gave up 6 bases and J gave up 5 bases; unmatched junction bases: 11. The V gene's germline CDR1 is MNHEY and CDR2 SMNVEV (reference sequence). For the CDR3, the DNA is TGTGCCAGCAGGAGGACAGGGGACGGCTTGAACAATGAGCAGTTCTTC. This translates into CASRRTGDGLNNEQFF.

The gene calls are TRBV18 and TRBJ2-1; 8 nucleotides align to TRBD1. CDR3 length: 17 amino acids. Germline CDR1 KGHSH, CDR2 LQKENI. After removal of 2 bases from V and 5 bases from J, the junction contained 11 bases not matched to a gene. CDR3 sequence reads: CASSPIYMGTGHNEQFF. In DNA, the CDR3 is TGTGCCAGCTCACCAATTTACATGGGGACAGGACACAATGAGCAGTTCTTC.

The genes are TRBV19 and TRBJ2-7, with TRBD1 matching 9 bases. The V and J ends lost 6 bases and 2 bases, in that order; junction bases with no gene match: 8. Per the germline V gene, CDR1 is LNHDA and CDR2 is SQIVND (reference sequence). The CDR3 sequence is 15 residues long. The CDR3 nucleotides are TGTGCCAGTAGCATAAACAGGGGGCGAACCTACGAGCAGTACTTC. Amino acid sequence: CASSINRGRTYEQYF.

The rearrangement uses TRBV5-6 and TRBJ2-3; a weak D match, TRBD2 (5 bases). The CDR3 runs to 15 residues. Germline-derived CDR1 and CDR2 are SGHDT and YYEEEE. Trimming cost V 3 bases and J 0 bases, with 11 bases left between them. In DNA, the CDR3 is TGTGCCAGCAGCTCACCTAGCTATAGCACAGATACGCAGTATTTT. It is translated as CASSSPSYSTDTQYF.

J is TRBJ2-7 and V is TRBV5-1; 11 nucleotides align to TRBD1. J gave up 6 bases and V 2 bases, and 4 bases lay outside the gene matches. The CDR3 totals 14 residues. Germline CDR1 SGHRS, CDR2 YFSETQ. The CDR3 loop is CASSLGQGAFEQYF. The CDR3 DNA is TGCGCCAGCAGCTTAGGACAGGGGGCTTTCGAGCAGTACTTC. Together with reference TRBV5-1 and TRBJ2-7, the CDR3 gives the full variable domain: KAGVTQTPRYLIKTRGQQVTLSCSPISGHRSVSWYQQTPGQGLQFLFEYFSETQRNKGNFPGRFSGRQFSNSRSEMNVSTLELGDSALYLCASSLGQGAFEQYFGPGTRLTVT.

This clone has only one observation. CDR3 in amino acids: CASGVILDTQYF. In nucleotides, the CDR3 is TGTGCCAGCGGAGTTATTTTGGATACGCAGTATTTT. The gene calls are TRBV18 and TRBJ2-3, with D unresolved. Germline loops: CDR1 KGHSH, CDR2 LQKENI. V gave up 8 bases and J gave up 6 bases, with 12 bases separating them. This CDR3 has 12 amino acids.

V is TRBV19 and J is TRBJ2-2; 7 nucleotides match TRBD1. Germline CDR1 and CDR2: LNHDA and SQIVND (reference sequence). The CDR3 totals 16 residues. J gave up 7 bases and V 5 bases, and 13 bases lay outside the gene matches. This CDR3 is CASSWGRGRPFGELFF. The CDR3 bases are TGTGCCAGTAGTTGGGGAAGGGGGCGTCCGTTCGGGGAGCTGTTTTTT.

This sequence joins TRBV5-6 and TRBJ2-1; 11 nucleotides line up with TRBD1. V shed 2 bases, J shed 3 bases, and the junction held 7 bases outside the gene matches. CDR3 length equals 17 residues. CDR1 and CDR2 (germline): SGHDT, YYEEEE. The CDR3 sequence: CASSLPGTGGHYNEQFF. CDR3 sequence (DNA): TGTGCCAGCAGCTTACCCGGGACAGGGGGACACTACAATGAGCAGTTCTTC. The full variable domain, rest sourced from reference TRBV5-6 and TRBJ2-1, is DAGVTQSPTHLIKTRGQQVTLRCSPKSGHDTVSWYQQALGQGPQFIFQYYEEEERQRGNFPDRFSGHQFPNYSSELNVNALLLGDSALYLCASSLPGTGGHYNEQFFGPGTRLTVL.

CDR3 protein: CASSLSGVGYTF. In nucleotides, the CDR3 is TGTGCCAGCAGTTTGTCCGGGGTAGGCTACACCTTC. The chain uses TRBV27 and TRBJ1-2, with D unresolved. Germline loops: CDR1 MNHEY, CDR2 SMNVEV (reference sequence). The CDR3 is 12 residues long. Trimming took off 3 bases at V and 8 bases at J, with 10 bases between the two ends.

The chain links TRBV27 to TRBJ1-2, with D unclear. CDR1 MNHEY and CDR2 SMNVEV come from the germline V gene (reference sequence). The germline V and J ends were trimmed by 0 bases and 1 base, with 12 bases remaining between them. The CDR3 runs to 16 residues. The CDR3 reads CASSLSSLGFNYGYTF. CDR3 sequence (DNA): TGTGCCAGCAGTTTATCGTCCCTGGGCTTTAACTATGGCTACACCTTC.

This chain links TRBV19 with TRBJ1-2, with TRBD1 identical over 12 bases. The germline V gene encodes CDR1 LNHDA and CDR2 SQIVND (reference sequence). CDR3 length: 15 amino acids. Unmatched junction bases numbered 7, after V lost 5 bases and J lost 6 bases. In nucleotides, the CDR3 is TGTGCCAGTAGTGTGGGACAGGGGGCAACTCATGGCTACACCTTC. Translating it yields CASSVGQGATHGYTF.

The J gene is TRBJ2-1, the V gene TRBV24-1; a weak D match, TRBD2 (6 bases). The V and J ends lost 4 bases and 7 bases respectively, with 10 bases between them. The CDR3 spans 13 residues. Germline V CDR1 and CDR2: KGHDR, SFDVKD. CDR3 in amino acids: CATSEAGGNEQFF. The CDR3 nucleotides read TGTGCCACCAGTGAAGCCGGGGGTAATGAGCAGTTCTTC.

The chain carries TRBV19 and TRBJ1-2, with 10 bases fitting TRBD1. The J segment lost 6 bases and the V segment lost 8 bases, leaving 6 bases of the junction unmatched. The CDR3 runs 13 residues. Germline CDR1 and CDR2: LNHDA and SQIVND (reference sequence). CDR3 residues: CASFAGQGDGYTF. In DNA, the CDR3 is TGTGCCAGTTTCGCTGGACAGGGGGATGGCTACACCTTC.

The J gene is TRBJ1-2, the V gene TRBV12-5; D not resolved. The germline CDR1 and CDR2 sequences are LGHNT and FRNRAP. This CDR3 is 13 amino acids long. Trimming removed 2 bases from V and 8 bases from J, with 12 bases in between. CDR3 nucleotides: TGTGCTAGTGGTTTGTACTCATCCCACGGCTACACCTTC. Translating gives CASGLYSSHGYTF.

The CDR3, as DNA: TGCGCCAGCAGCCAAGGGCGGGGGGCCTTCTACGAGCAGTACTTC. Its translation is CASSQGRGAFYEQYF. The V gene is TRBV4-3, the J gene TRBJ2-7, with TRBD2 identical over 8 bases. V lost 1 base and J lost 3; bases outside the gene matches: 5. The CDR3 extends over 15 amino acids. Germline-derived CDR1 and CDR2 are LGHNA and YSLEER.

This chain links TRBV2 with TRBJ2-1; 8 nucleotides match TRBD2. This CDR3 has 14 residues. The germline gives CDR1 SNHLY, CDR2 FYNNEI. V gave up 11 bases and J gave up 7 bases; unmatched junction bases: 13. CDR3 protein: CAASLAGGINEQFF. Written as DNA, the CDR3 is TGTGCCGCAAGTCTCGCGGGAGGCATTAATGAGCAGTTCTTC.

This rearrangement joins TRBV7-2 to TRBJ1-2; D is unresolved. The CDR3 length is 14 residues. Trimming took off 4 bases at V and 3 bases at J, with 12 bases between the two ends. Germline values: CDR1 SGHTA, CDR2 FQGNSA. CDR3 DNA: TGTGCCAGCAGCTCGAGGGCAGACTACTATGGCTACACCTTC. This sequence encodes CASSSRADYYGYTF.

V and J are TRBV27 and TRBJ1-1, with unresolved D. The germline CDR1 and CDR2 sequences are MNHEY and SMNVEV (reference sequence). The V end lost 6 bases, the J end lost 1 base, and 9 bases lay between the germline ends. The CDR3 contains 13 residues. The CDR3, as DNA: TGTGCCAGCAGCCTTGAGGGGAACACTGAAGCTTTCTTT. It is translated as CASSLEGNTEAFF.

This chain uses TRBV18 with TRBJ2-3; weak D call: TRBD2 (6 bases). CDR1 and CDR2 (germline): KGHSH, LQKENI. V dropped 3 bases and J dropped 0 bases, with 25 bases sitting between them. The CDR3 consists of 20 residues. CDR3 amino acids: CASSPYLGRGERSSTDTQYF. As DNA, the CDR3 is TGTGCCAGCTCACCGTACCTTGGGCGCGGGGAGCGGTCTAGCACAGATACGCAGTATTTT.

V gene TRBV30 combines with J gene TRBJ2-3, with a tentative D call TRBD2 (5 bases). V dropped 1 base and J dropped 1 base, with 9 bases sitting between them. Germline V gene lookup returns CDR1 GTSNPN and CDR2 SVGIG (reference sequence). CDR3 size: 14 residues. DNA for the CDR3: TGTGCCTGGAGTGGTAGCGCTGGCACAGATACGCAGTATTTT. Its translation is CAWSGSAGTDTQYF.

The chain employs TRBV12-3 or TRBV12-4 and TRBJ2-1; D uncertain. This CDR3 contains 12 residues. With 3 bases removed from V and 6 bases from J, the gap between germline ends came to 6 bases. For the CDR3, the DNA is TGTGCCAGCAGTTTTTTCCGCAATGAGCAGTTCTTC. Translating gives CASSFFRNEQFF.